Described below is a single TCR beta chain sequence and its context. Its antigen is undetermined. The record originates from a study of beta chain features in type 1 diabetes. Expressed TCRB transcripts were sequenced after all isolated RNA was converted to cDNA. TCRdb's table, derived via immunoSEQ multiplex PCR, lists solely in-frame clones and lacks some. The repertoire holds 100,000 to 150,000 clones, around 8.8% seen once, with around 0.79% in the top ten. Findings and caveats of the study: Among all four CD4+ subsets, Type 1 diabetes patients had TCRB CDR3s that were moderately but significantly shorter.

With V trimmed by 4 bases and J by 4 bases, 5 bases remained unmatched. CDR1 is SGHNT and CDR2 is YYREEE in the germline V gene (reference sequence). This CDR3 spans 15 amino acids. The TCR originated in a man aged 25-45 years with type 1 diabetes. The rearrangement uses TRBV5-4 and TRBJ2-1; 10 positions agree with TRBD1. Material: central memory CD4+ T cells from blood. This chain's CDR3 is CASSGGQGSYNEQFF. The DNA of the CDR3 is TGTGCCAGCAGCGGGGGACAGGGGTCTTACAATGAGCAGTTCTTC.